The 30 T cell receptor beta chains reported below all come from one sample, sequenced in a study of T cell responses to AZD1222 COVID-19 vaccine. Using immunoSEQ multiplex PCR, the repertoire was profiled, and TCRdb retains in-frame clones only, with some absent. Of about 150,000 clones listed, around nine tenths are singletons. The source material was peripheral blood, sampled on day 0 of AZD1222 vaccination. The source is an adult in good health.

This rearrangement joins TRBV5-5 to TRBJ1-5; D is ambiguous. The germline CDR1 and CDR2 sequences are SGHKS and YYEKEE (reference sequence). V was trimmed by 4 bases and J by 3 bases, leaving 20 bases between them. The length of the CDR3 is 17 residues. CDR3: CASSDNPLERLNQPQHF. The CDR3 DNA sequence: TGTGCCAGCAGCGATAACCCGTTAGAGAGACTCAATCAGCCCCAGCATTTT.

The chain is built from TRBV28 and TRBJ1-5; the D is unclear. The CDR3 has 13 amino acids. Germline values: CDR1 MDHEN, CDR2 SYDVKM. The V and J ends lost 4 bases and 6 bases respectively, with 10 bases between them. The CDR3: CASSSAVGQPQHF. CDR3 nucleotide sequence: TGTGCCAGCAGTTCGGCGGTGGGTCAGCCCCAGCATTTT.

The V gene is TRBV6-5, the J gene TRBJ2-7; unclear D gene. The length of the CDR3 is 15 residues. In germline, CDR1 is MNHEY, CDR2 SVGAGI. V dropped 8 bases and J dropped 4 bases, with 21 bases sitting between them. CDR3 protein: CASFKGTGGTYEQYF. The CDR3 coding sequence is TGTGCCAGCTTTAAAGGTACGGGTGGAACTTACGAGCAGTACTTC.

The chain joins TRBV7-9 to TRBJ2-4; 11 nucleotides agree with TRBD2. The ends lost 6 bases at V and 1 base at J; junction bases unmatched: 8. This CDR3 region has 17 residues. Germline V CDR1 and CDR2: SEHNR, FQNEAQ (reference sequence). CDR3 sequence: CASRPSGRSSAKNIQYF. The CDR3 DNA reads TGTGCCAGCAGGCCTAGCGGGAGGTCGAGTGCCAAAAACATTCAGTACTTC.

CDR3 bases: TGTGCCAGCAACGTTGGGAGGGCCGACAATGAGCAGTTCTTC. Encoded protein: CASNVGRADNEQFF. The chain has TRBV11-2 and TRBJ2-1, with 7 nucleotides matching TRBD2. V gave up 7 bases and J gave up 5 bases; unmatched junction bases: 8. Germline CDR1 is SGHAT and CDR2 is FQNNGV. CDR3 size: 14 residues. Based on the CDR3 plus reference TRBV11-2 and TRBJ2-1, the full variable domain is EAGVAQSPRYKIIEKRQSVAFWCNPISGHATLYWYQQILGQGPKLLIQFQNNGVVDDSQLPKDRFSAERLKGVDSTLKIQPAKLEDSAVYLCASNVGRADNEQFFGPGTRLTVL.

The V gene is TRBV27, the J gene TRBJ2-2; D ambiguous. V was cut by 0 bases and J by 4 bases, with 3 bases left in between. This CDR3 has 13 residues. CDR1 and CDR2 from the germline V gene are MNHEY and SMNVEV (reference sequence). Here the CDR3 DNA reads TGTGCCAGCAGTTTATCACGCACCGGGGAGCTGTTTTTT. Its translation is CASSLSRTGELFF.

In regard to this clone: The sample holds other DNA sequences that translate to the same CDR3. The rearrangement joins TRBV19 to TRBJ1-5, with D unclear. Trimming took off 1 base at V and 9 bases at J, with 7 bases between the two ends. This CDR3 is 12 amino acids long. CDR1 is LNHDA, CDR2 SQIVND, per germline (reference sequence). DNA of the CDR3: TGTGCCAGTAGTATAGGCGGTTTGCCCCAGCATTTT. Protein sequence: CASSIGGLPQHF. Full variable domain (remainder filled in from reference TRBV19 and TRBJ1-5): DGGITQSPKYLFRKEGQNVTLSCEQNLNHDAMYWYRQDPGQGLRLIYYSQIVNDFQKGDIAEGYSVSREKKESFPLTVTSAQKNPTAFYLCASSIGGLPQHFGDGTRLSIL.

The CDR3 here is CASSPQAVVDNEQFF. The CDR3 bases are TGTGCCAGCAGCCCCCAGGCTGTGGTCGACAATGAGCAGTTCTTC. This sequence joins TRBV3-1 (or the pseudogene TRBV3-2) and TRBJ2-1; the D is unclear. The germline CDR1 and CDR2 sequences are LGHDT and YNNKEL (reference sequence). The length of the CDR3 is 15 residues. Trimming removed 4 bases at V and 5 bases at J, with 15 bases between.

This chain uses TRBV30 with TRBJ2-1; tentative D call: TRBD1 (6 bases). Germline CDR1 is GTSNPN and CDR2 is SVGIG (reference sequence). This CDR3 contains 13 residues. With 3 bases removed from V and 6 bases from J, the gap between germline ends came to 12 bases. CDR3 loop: CAWSSGEFNEQFF. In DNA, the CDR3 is TGTGCCTGGAGCTCAGGGGAGTTCAATGAGCAGTTCTTC.

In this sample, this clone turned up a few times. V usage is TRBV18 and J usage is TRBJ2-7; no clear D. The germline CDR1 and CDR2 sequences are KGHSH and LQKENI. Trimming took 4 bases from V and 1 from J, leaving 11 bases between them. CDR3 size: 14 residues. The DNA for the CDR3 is TGTGCCAGCTCACAGTCTTCCCGTTCCTACGAGCAGTACTTC. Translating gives CASSQSSRSYEQYF.

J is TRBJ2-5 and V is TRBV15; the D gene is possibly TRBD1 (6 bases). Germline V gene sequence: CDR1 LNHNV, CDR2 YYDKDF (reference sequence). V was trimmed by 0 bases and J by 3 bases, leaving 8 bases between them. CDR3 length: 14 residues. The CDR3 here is CATSREDRKETQYF. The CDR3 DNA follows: TGTGCCACCAGCAGAGAGGACAGAAAAGAGACCCAGTACTTC. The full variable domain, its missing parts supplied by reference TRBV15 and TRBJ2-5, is DAMVIQNPRYQVTQFGKPVTLSCSQTLNHNVMYWYQQKSSQAPKLLFHYYDKDFNNEADTPDNFQSRRPNTSFCFLDIRSPGLGDTAMYLCATSREDRKETQYFGPGTRLLVL.

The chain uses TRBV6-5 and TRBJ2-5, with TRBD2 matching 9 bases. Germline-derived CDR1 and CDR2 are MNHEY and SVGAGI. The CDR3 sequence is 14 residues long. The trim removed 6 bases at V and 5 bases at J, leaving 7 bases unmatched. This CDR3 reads CASSRGTSMETQYF. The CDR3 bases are TGTGCCAGCAGCCGGGGGACTAGCATGGAGACCCAGTACTTC.

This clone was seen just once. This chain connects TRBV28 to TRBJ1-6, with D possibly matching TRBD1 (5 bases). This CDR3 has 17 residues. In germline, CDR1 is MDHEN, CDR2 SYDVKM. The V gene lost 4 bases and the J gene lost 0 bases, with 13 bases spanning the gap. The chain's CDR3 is CASSWKGTISYNSPLHF. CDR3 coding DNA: TGTGCCAGCAGTTGGAAAGGGACCATCTCCTATAATTCACCCCTCCACTTT.

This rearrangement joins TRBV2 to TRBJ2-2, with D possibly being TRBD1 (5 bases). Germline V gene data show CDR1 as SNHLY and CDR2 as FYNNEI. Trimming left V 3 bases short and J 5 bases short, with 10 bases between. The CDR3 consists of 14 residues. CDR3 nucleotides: TGTGCCAGCAGTGAGAGACAGCTAACCGGGGAGCTGTTTTTT. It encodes CASSERQLTGELFF.

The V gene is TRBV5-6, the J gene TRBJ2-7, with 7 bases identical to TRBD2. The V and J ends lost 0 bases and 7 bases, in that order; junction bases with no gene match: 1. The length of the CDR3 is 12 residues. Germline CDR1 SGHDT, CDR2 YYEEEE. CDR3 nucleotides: TGTGCCAGCAGCTTGGGGCGGGGGGAGCAGTACTTC. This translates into CASSLGRGEQYF. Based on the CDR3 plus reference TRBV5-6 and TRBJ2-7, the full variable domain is DAGVTQSPTHLIKTRGQQVTLRCSPKSGHDTVSWYQQALGQGPQFIFQYYEEEERQRGNFPDRFSGHQFPNYSSELNVNALLLGDSALYLCASSLGRGEQYFGPGTRLTVT.

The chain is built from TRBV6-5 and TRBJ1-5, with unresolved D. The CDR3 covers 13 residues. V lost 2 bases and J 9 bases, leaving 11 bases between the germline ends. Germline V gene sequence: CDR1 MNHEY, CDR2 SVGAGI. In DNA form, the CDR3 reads TGTGCCAGCAGTTACGACCGTCCCTCGCCCCAGCATTTT. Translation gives CASSYDRPSPQHF.

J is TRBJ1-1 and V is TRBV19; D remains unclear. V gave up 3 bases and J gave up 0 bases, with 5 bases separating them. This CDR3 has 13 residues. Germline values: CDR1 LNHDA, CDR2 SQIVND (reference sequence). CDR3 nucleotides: TGTGCCAGTAGTATTACACTGAACACTGAAGCTTTCTTT. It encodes CASSITLNTEAFF.

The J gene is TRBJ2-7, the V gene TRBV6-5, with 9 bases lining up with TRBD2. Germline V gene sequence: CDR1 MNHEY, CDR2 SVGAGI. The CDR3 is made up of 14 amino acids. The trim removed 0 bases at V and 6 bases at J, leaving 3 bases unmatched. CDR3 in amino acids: CASSYSGLASEQYF. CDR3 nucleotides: TGTGCCAGCAGTTACTCGGGACTAGCTTCCGAGCAGTACTTC.

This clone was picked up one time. CDR3 sequence: CASSFRGVTAYEQYF. DNA for the CDR3: TGTGCCAGCAGTTTTAGGGGCGTAACTGCCTACGAGCAGTACTTC. The chain has TRBV28 and TRBJ2-7; D possibly corresponds to TRBD1 (5 bases). The ends were cut back, 3 bases at V and 2 bases at J, with 14 bases in the middle. The germline CDR1 and CDR2 sequences are MDHEN and SYDVKM. The CDR3 contains 15 residues.

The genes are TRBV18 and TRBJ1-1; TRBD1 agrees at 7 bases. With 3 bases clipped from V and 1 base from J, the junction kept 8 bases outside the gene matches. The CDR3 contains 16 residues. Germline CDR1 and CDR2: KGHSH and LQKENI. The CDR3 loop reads CASSPLAGTENTEAFF. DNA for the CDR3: TGTGCCAGCTCACCGCTCGCCGGGACAGAGAACACTGAAGCTTTCTTT.

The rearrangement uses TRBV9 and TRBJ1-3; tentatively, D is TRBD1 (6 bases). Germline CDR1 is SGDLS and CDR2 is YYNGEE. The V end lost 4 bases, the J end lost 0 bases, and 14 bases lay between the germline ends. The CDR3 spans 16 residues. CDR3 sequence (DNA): TGTGCCAGCAGCTCACGGGGGGACACCTCTGGAAACACCATATATTTT. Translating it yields CASSSRGDTSGNTIYF.

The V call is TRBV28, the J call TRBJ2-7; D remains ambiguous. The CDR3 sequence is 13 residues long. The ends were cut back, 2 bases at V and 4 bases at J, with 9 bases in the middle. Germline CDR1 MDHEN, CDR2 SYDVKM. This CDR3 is CASSLQLTYEQYF. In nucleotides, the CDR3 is TGTGCCAGCAGTTTACAGTTGACTTACGAGCAGTACTTC. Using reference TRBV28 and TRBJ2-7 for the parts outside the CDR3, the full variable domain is DVKVTQSSRYLVKRTGEKVFLECVQDMDHENMFWYRQDPGLGLRLIYFSYDVKMKEKGDIPEGYSVSREKKERFSLILESASTNQTSMYLCASSLQLTYEQYFGPGTRLTVT.

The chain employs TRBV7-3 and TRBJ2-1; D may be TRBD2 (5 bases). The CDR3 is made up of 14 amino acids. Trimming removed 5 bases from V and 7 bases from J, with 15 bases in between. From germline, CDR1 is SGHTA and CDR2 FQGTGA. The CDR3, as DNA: TGTGCCAGCAGCCGGTCGATTACGGGGAATGAGCAGTTCTTC. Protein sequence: CASSRSITGNEQFF.

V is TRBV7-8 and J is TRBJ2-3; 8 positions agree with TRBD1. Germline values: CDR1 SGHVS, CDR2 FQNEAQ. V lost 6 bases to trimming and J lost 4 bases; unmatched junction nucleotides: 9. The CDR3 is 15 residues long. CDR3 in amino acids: CASRPGTGGADTQYF. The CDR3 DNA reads TGTGCCAGCAGACCCGGGACAGGAGGTGCAGATACGCAGTATTTT.

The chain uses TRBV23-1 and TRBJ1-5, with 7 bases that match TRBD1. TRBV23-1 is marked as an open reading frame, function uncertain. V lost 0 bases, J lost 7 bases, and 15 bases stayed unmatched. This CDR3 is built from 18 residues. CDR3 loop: CASSQSRRGQVARQPQHF. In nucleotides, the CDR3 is TGCGCCAGCAGTCAATCCCGGCGAGGACAGGTTGCAAGGCAGCCCCAGCATTTT.

The CDR3 here is CASSLPLGGQGGEKLFF. In DNA form, the CDR3 reads TGTGCCAGCAGCTTGCCGCTCGGGGGACAGGGCGGGGAAAAACTGTTTTTT. The gene calls are TRBV5-5 and TRBJ1-4, with TRBD1 matching 9 bases. CDR1 SGHKS and CDR2 YYEKEE come from the germline V gene (reference sequence). Trimming took 1 base from V and 8 from J; bases not matched to a gene: 12. This CDR3 is built from 17 residues.

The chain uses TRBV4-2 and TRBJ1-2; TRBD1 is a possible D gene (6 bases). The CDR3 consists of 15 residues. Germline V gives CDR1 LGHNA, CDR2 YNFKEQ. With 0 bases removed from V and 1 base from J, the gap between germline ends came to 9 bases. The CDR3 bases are TGTGCCAGCAGCCAAGATAGGACAGATAACTATGGCTACACCTTC. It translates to CASSQDRTDNYGYTF.

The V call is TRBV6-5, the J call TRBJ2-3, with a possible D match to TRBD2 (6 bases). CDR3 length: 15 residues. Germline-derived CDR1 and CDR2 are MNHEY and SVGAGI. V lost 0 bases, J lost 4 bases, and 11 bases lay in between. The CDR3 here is CASSYSTGVPDTQYF. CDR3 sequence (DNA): TGTGCCAGCAGTTACTCTACGGGAGTGCCAGATACGCAGTATTTT.

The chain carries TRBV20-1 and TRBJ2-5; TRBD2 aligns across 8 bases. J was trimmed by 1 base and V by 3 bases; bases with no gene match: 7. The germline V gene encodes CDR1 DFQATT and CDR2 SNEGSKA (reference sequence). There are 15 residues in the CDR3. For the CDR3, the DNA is TGCAGTGCTAGTGGTGGCGGGAGGCCCCAAGAGACCCAGTACTTC. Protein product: CSASGGGRPQETQYF.

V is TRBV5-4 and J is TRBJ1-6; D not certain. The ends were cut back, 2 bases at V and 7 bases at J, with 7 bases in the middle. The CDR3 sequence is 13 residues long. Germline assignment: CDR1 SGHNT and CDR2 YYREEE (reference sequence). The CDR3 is CASSFWENSPLHF. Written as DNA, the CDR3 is TGTGCCAGCAGCTTTTGGGAGAATTCACCCCTCCACTTT.